The T cell receptor beta chain under discussion was sequenced for a study of human T cells and chemical hapten exposure. MiXCR, applied by TCRdb to the 5' RACE reads, yields one record per CDR3 protein. The table includes some 150,000 distinct CDR3 sequences, around 4% detected once. Comments on this clonotype: A much larger clone differs from this one at a single base, so this may be a read error.

Researchers extracted total RNA from unfractionated whole blood. The CDR3 consists of 13 residues. CDR1 and CDR2 (germline): LNHDA, SQIVND (reference sequence). This receptor was taken from a female donor in good health. V is TRBV19 and J is TRBJ1-5; D is unclear. CDR3 loop: CASSFKGPEPQNF. DNA of the CDR3: TGTGCCAGTAGTTTCAAGGGTCCTGAGCCCCAGAATTTT.